This T cell receptor beta chain is from a study of blood T cells in healthy people across ages. In the study overall: Template switching retrieved approximately one barcoded beta molecule for each two T cells. General study results and limits: Higher diversity, along with more naive CD4+ cells, distinguished long-lived donors from aged donors.

As to this clonotype: Its antigen remains unidentified.

Then a second PCR, running about 6 to 12 cycles, was carried out with a sample-barcoded 5' primer and a J-beta primer mix. Each CDR3 protein is one row after TCRdb ran MiXCR on the 5' RACE reads. Here the sample spans over 450,000 distinct CDR3 sequences, 20% to 30% being singletons. Per sample, at least 6 micrograms of total RNA were extracted. CDR1 and CDR2 (germline): SGHTA, FQGNSA. The CDR3 consists of 19 residues. V lost 1 base to trimming and J lost 4 bases; unmatched junction nucleotides: 13. The same specimen was also included in a second study, on T cells of mothers and their children.

This clonotype was obtained from a boy younger than 18 in good health. Input material: blood. J is TRBJ2-1 and V is TRBV7-2; 10 bases line up with TRBD1. The chain's CDR3 is CASSLVRTGGGRVYNEQFF. CDR3 sequence (DNA): TGTGCCAGCAGCTTAGTTCGGACAGGGGGGGGGAGGGTTTACAATGAGCAGTTCTTC.